These 2 T cell receptor beta chains were sequenced from one sample in a study of persistence of HIV-infected CD4 T cells. Cells were stimulated nonspecifically with anti-CD3/anti-CD28 magnetic beads. Responding CD4+ T cells were sorted by upregulation of both CD40 ligand and CD69. The antigens of these receptors remain unknown. The immunoSEQ assay was version 4, run in survey mode. Profiled with immunoSEQ multiplex PCR; TCRdb holds only in-frame clones, not every one. The sample includes 35,000 to 50,000 clones, 91% of them seen just once. The sample here was CD4+ T cells sorted from PBMCs after roughly 18-hour stimulation, taken from a patient who received antiretroviral therapy. These receptors all stem from an adult man with HIV who was CMV-seropositive.

This chain connects TRBV7-2 to TRBJ2-7; 12 bases align to TRBD2. This CDR3 spans 17 amino acids. The J segment lost 3 bases and the V segment lost 5 bases, leaving 11 bases of the junction unmatched. Per germline, CDR1 SGHTA and CDR2 FQGNSA. The chain's CDR3 is CASSLPTSGGAFYEQYF. In DNA form, the CDR3 reads TGTGCCAGCAGCCTCCCGACTAGCGGGGGAGCCTTCTACGAGCAGTACTTC.

This sequence joins TRBV7-3 and TRBJ2-1; D call uncertain. Germline CDR1 and CDR2: SGHTA and FQGTGA. This CDR3 comprises 15 residues. V was pared by 5 bases and J by 0 bases, with 11 bases between. CDR3 protein: CASSTTQSSYNEQFF. For the CDR3, the DNA is TGTGCCAGCAGCACTACACAGAGCTCCTACAATGAGCAGTTCTTC.